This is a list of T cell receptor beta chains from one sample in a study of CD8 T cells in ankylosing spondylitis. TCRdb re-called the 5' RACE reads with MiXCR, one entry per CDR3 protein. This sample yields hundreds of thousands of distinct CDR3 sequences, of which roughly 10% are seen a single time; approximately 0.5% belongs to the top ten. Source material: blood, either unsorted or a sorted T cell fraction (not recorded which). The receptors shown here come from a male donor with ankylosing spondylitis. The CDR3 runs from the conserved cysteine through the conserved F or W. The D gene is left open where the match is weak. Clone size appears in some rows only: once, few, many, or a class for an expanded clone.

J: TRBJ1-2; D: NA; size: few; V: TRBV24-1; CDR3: CATSDLPGSGYTF; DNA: TGTGCCACCAGTGATTTGCCAGGGAGTGGCTACACCTTC
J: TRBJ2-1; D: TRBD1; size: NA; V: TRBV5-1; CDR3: CASSLGQGSGEQFF; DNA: TGCGCCAGCAGCTTGGGACAGGGATCGGGTGAGCAGTTCTTC
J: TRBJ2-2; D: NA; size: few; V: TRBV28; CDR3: CASSFGDTGELFF; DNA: TGTGCCAGCAGTTTCGGAGACACCGGGGAGCTGTTTTTT
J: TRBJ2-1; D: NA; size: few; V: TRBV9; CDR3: CASSGGQSGEYEQFF; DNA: TGTGCCAGCAGCGGGGGGCAGTCCGGAGAGTATGAGCAGTTCTTC
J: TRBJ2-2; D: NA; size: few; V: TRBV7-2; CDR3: CASSLGQGITGELFF; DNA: TGTGCCAGCAGCTTAGGTCAGGGGATCACCGGGGAGCTGTTTTTT
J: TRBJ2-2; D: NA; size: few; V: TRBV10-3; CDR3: CAISSSQYTGELFF; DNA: TGTGCCATCAGTTCTAGTCAGTACACCGGGGAGCTGTTTTTT
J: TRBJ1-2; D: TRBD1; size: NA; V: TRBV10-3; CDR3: CATSLDRLGYTF; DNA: TGTGCCACCTCTCTGGACAGGCTTGGCTACACCTTC
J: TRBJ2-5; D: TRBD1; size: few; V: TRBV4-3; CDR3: CASSQEGQGDQETQYF; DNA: TGCGCCAGCAGCCAAGAGGGACAGGGGGACCAAGAGACCCAGTACTTC
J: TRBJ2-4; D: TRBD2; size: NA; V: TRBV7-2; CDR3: CASSRAGGYGNIQYF; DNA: TGTGCCAGCAGCCGAGCGGGAGGATATGGAAACATTCAGTACTTC
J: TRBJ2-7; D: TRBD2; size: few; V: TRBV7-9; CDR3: CASSPAAGAGEQYF; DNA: TGTGCCAGCAGCCCCGCCGCGGGAGCGGGAGAGCAGTACTTC
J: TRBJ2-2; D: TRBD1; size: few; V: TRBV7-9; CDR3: CASSSIPGTGYTGELFF; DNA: TGTGCCAGCAGCTCCATCCCCGGGACAGGGTACACCGGGGAGCTGTTTTTT
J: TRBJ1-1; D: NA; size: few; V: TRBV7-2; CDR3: CASSSSPRGTEAFF; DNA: TGTGCCAGCAGCTCGTCCCCTAGGGGCACTGAAGCTTTCTTT
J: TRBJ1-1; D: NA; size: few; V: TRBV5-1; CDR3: CASTGTPNTEAFF; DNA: TGCGCCAGCACGGGGACCCCGAACACTGAAGCTTTCTTT
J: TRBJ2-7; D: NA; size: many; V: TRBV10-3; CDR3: CATAGGISYEQYF; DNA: TGTGCCACCGCGGGCGGAATCTCCTACGAGCAGTACTTC
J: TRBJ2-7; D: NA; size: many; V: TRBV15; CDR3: CATSRDLRGEQYF; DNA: TGTGCCACCAGCAGAGATCTTAGGGGCGAGCAGTACTTC
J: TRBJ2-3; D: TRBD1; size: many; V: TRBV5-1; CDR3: CASRAGGGTDTQYF; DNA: TGCGCCAGCAGAGCAGGGGGCGGCACAGATACGCAGTATTTT
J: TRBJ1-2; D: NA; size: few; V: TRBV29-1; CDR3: CSVEIRGRYGYTF; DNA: TGCAGCGTTGAGATAAGGGGAAGGTATGGCTACACCTTC
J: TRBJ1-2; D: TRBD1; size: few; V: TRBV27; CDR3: CASRAGQGRGGYGYTF; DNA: TGTGCCTCCCGAGCGGGACAGGGTAGAGGAGGTTATGGCTACACCTTC
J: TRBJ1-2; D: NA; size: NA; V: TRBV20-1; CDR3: CSARLDTERYTF; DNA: TGCAGTGCTAGGCTTGACACTGAACGCTACACCTTC
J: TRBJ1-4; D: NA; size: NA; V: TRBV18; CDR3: CASSQESVRNEKLFF; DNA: TGTGCCAGCTCACAAGAGAGTGTCAGAAATGAAAAACTGTTTTTT
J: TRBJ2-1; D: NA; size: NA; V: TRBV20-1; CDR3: CSAPQGASGSYEQFF; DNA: TGCAGTGCTCCACAGGGGGCTAGCGGGTCGTATGAGCAGTTCTTC
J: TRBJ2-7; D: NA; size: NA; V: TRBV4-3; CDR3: CASSHYISGLRYEQYF; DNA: TGCGCCAGCAGCCACTACATATCAGGACTTAGATACGAGCAGTACTTC
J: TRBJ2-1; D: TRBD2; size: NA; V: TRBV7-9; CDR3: CASSTPRGSHNEQFF; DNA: TGTGCCAGCAGCACCCCTCGCGGGAGCCACAATGAGCAGTTCTTC
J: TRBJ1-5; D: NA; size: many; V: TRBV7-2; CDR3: CASSFPGQPQHF; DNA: TGTGCCAGCAGCTTCCCAGGTCAGCCCCAGCATTTT
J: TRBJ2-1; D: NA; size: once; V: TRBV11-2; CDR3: CASSRGPSVYNEQFF; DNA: TGTGCCAGCAGCCGGGGACCTTCCGTTTACAATGAGCAGTTCTTC
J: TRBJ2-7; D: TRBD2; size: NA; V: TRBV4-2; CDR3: CASSPSGITYEQYF; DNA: TGTGCCAGCAGCCCCAGCGGGATCACCTACGAGCAGTACTTC
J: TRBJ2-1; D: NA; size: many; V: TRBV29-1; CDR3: CSANTGYNEQFF; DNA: TGCAGCGCCAACACAGGGTACAATGAGCAGTTCTTC
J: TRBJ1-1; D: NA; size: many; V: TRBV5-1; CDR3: CASSGRYNTEAFF; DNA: TGCGCCAGCAGTGGTCGTTATAACACTGAAGCTTTCTTT
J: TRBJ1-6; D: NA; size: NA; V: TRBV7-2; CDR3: CASRTTASSYNSPLHF; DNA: TGTGCCAGCAGGACGACCGCTAGCTCCTATAATTCACCCCTCCACTTT
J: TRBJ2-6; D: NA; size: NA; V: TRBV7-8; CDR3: CASSPAQGNSGANVLTF; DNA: TGTGCCAGCAGCCCCGCTCAAGGGAACTCTGGGGCCAACGTCCTGACTTTC
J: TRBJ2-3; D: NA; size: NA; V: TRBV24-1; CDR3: CATSDVQITDTQYF; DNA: TGTGCCACCAGTGATGTACAGATCACAGATACGCAGTATTTT
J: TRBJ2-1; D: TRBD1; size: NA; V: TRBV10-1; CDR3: CASSESIAGTGGLDEQFF; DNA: TGCGCCAGCAGTGAGTCGATAGCGGGGACAGGGGGCCTGGATGAGCAGTTCTTC
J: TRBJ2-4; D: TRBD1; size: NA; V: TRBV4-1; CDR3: CASSHRTGGTDIQYF; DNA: TGCGCCAGCAGCCACCGGACAGGGGGTACGGACATTCAGTACTTC
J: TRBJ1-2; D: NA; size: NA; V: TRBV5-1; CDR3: CASSLESVNYGYTF; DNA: TGCGCCAGCAGCCTTGAATCAGTGAACTATGGCTACACCTTC
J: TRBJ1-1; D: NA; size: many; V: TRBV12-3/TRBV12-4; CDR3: CASSSTQTGKAFF; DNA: TGTGCCAGCAGTTCAACCCAGACTGGGAAGGCTTTCTTT
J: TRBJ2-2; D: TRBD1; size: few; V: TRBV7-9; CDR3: CASTYRTGNAGELFF; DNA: TGTGCCAGCACCTACCGGACAGGGAACGCCGGGGAGCTGTTTTTT
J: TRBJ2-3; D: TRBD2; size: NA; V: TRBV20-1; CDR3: CSAARLAGTTDTQYF; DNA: TGCAGTGCTGCCCGACTAGCGGGGACCACAGATACGCAGTATTTT
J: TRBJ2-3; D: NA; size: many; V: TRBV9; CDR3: CASSPRVDTDTQYF; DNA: TGTGCCAGCAGCCCCCGGGTCGACACAGATACGCAGTATTTT
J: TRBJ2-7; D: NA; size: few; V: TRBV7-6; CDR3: CASSNFEISEQYF; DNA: TGTGCCAGCAGCAACTTCGAGATTAGCGAGCAGTACTTC
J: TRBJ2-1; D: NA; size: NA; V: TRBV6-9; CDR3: CASSYSNGHEQFF; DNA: TGTGCCAGCAGTTATTCGAACGGGCATGAGCAGTTCTTC
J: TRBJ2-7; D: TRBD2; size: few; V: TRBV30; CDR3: CAGGTSGSYEQYF; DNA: TGTGCCGGTGGGACTAGCGGGAGTTACGAGCAGTACTTC
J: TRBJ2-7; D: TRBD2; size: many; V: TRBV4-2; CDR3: CASSQDPPTSGPSYEQYF; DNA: TGTGCCAGCAGCCAAGATCCACCCACTAGCGGACCCTCCTACGAGCAGTACTTC
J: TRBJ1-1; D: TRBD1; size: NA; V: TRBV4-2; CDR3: CASSQDSGTGGPTEAFF; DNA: TGTGCCAGCAGCCAAGATTCCGGGACAGGGGGGCCCACTGAAGCTTTCTTT
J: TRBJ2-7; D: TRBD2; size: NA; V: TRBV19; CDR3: CASSTTSGGYEQYF; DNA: TGTGCCAGTAGTACTACTAGCGGGGGGTACGAGCAGTACTTC
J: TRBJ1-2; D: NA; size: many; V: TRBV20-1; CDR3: CSGVALHGYTF; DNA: TGCAGTGGAGTCGCCCTCCATGGCTACACCTTC
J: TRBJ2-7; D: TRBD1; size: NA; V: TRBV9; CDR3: CASSKGQIWDPYEQYF; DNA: TGTGCCAGCAGCAAGGGACAGATCTGGGATCCCTACGAGCAGTACTTC